This T cell receptor (beta chain) appears in the sequencing data of a study of cytomegalovirus exposure and HLA in healthy donors. Primers for the PCR totalled 60 Vbeta and 13 Jbeta. Measured with immunoSEQ multiplex PCR; TCRdb has only the in-frame clones, and not every one. The table has 100,000 to 150,000 clones, around 73% seen once. Details on this clone: Its specificity is unknown.

The trim removed 2 bases at V and 5 bases at J, leaving 6 bases unmatched. In germline, CDR1 is MNHEY, CDR2 SVGAGI. The CDR3 has 15 amino acids. Whole-study results and caveats: While the bulk of TCR sequences proved rare, some public TCRs turned up in many donors. Later on, an analysis showed TCR association rates differing by HLA locus, with DRB1 the most and HLA-C the fewest.

This TCR came from a female donor in good health and CMV-seronegative. This sequence joins TRBV6-5 and TRBJ2-5; 9 bases match TRBD1. The sequenced sample consisted of PBMCs. The chain's CDR3 is CASSYGTGMGETQYF. DNA for the CDR3: TGTGCCAGCAGTTACGGGACAGGGATGGGGGAGACCCAGTACTTC.